This T cell receptor (beta chain) emerged from a study of blood T cell repertoires in COVID-19. Study background: Whether acute or convalescent, the COVID-19 samples came from the United States, Italy and Spain. T cells, B-cell-depleted T cells, or PBMCs supplied cDNA or gDNA.

The J segment lost 8 bases and the V segment lost 4 bases, leaving 12 bases of the junction unmatched. The CDR3 is 15 amino acids. Germline V gene lookup returns CDR1 SNHLY and CDR2 FYNNEI. This clone was seen only once. Original processing notes: Reference gene primer amplification in the assay estimated nucleated cell counts. Sequencing was performed with immunoSEQ multiplex PCR; in TCRdb, only in-frame clones are kept and a portion is missing. V and J calls and clone size are given by that table; D and trimming were obtained from the DNA. The sample has about 150,000 clones, roughly 78% seen once. V gene TRBV2 combines with J gene TRBJ1-2; 8 bases match TRBD1. The receptor comes from a human donor with acute or convalescent COVID-19. The donor label of this sample is uncertain. Sequenced sample: peripheral blood. The CDR3 bases are TGTGCCAGCAGTGTAGGCCATCCAGGGGGCTACGGCTACACCTTC. Amino acid sequence: CASSVGHPGGYGYTF.